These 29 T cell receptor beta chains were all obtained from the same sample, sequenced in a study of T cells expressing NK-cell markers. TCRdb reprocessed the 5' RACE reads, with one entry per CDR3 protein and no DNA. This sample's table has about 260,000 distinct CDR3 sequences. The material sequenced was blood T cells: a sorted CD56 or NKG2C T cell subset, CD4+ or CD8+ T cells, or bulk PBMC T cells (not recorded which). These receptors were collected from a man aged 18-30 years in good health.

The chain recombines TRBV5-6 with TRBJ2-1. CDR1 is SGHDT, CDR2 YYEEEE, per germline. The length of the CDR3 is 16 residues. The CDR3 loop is CASSLGSGGPYNEQFF.

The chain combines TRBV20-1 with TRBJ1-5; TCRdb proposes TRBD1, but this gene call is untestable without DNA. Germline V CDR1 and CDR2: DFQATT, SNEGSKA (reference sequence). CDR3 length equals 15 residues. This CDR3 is CSARTGRSGNQPQHF.

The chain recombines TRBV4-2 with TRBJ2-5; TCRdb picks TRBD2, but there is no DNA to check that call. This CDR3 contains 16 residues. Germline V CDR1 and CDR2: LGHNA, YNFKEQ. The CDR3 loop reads CASSQEGTTLGMTQYF.

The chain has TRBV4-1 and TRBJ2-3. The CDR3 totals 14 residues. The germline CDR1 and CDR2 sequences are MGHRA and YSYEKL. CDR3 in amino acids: CASSQVPSSDTQYF.

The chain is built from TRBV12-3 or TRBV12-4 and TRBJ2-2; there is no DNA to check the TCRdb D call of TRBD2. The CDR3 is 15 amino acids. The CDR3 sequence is CASSLGLAGVGELFF.

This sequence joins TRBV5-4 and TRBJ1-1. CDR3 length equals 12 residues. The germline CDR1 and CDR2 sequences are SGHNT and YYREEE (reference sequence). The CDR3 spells CASSLPGAEAFF.

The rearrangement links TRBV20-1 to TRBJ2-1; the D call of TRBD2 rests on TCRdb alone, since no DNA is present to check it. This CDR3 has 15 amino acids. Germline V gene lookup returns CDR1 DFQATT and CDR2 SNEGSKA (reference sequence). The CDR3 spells CSATYSGRDKGEQFF.

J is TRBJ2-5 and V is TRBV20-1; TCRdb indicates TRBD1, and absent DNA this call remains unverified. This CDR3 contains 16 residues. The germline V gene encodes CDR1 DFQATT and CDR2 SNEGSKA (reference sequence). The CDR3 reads CSARDPGQGSRETQYF.

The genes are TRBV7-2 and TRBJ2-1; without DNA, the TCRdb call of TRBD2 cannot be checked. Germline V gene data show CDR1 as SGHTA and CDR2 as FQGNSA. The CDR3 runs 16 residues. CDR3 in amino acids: CASSSVGLAGGNEQFF.

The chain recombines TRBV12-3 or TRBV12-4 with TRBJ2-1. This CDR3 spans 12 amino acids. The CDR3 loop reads CASSLTDNEQFF.

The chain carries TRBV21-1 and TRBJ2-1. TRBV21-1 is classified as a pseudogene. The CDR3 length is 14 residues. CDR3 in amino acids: CASSDGSSYNEQFF.

The CDR3 loop is CSASLAGDAAKNIQYF. This chain connects TRBV20-1 to TRBJ2-4; TCRdb's D call of TRBD2 is untestable without DNA. CDR3 size: 16 residues. Germline V gives CDR1 DFQATT, CDR2 SNEGSKA (reference sequence).

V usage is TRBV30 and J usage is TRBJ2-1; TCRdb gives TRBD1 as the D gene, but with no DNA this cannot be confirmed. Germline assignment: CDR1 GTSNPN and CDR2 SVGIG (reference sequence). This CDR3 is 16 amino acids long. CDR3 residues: CAWARPNGSPYNEQFF.

The CDR3 here is CASSQDPGGSYEQYF. The V gene is TRBV4-3, the J gene TRBJ2-7; TCRdb picks TRBD1, but there is no DNA to check that call. CDR1 and CDR2 from the germline V gene are LGHNA and YSLEER. This CDR3 contains 15 residues.

Here the CDR3 reads CSVFWEGQGWGNEQFF. V and J are TRBV29-1 and TRBJ2-1; TCRdb reports TRBD1, a call that lacks DNA to check it against. CDR3 length equals 16 residues. Germline V gives CDR1 SQVTM, CDR2 ANQGSEA.

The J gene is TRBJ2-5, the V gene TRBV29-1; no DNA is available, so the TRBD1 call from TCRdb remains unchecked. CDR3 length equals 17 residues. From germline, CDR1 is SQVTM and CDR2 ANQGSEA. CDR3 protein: CSVANPDRGIGGETQYF.

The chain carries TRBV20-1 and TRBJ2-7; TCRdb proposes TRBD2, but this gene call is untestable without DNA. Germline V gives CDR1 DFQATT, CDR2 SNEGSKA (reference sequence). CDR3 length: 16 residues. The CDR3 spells CSASGGAELASYEQYF.

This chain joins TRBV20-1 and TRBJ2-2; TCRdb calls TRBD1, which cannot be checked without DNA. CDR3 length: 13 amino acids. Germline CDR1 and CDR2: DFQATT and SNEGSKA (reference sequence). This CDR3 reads CSAKNRVNGELFF.

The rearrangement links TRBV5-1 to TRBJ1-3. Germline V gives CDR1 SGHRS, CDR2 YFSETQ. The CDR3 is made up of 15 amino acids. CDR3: CASSTLGISGNTIYF.

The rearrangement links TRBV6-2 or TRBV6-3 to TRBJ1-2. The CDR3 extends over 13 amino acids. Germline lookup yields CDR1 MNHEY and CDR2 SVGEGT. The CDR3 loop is CASSYLGSYGYTF.

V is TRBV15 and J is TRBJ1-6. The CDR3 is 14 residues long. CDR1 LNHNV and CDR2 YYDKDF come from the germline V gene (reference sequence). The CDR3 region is CATTLGGFGSPLHF.

The CDR3 sequence: CASSLSAGVSYF. The chain employs TRBV12-3 or TRBV12-4 and TRBJ2-7; no DNA is available, so the TRBD2 call from TCRdb remains unchecked. There are 12 residues in the CDR3.

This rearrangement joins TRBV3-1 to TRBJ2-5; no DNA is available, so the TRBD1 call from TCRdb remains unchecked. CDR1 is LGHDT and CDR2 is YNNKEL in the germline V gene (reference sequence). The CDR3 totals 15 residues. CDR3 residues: CASSQEGTPFETQYF.

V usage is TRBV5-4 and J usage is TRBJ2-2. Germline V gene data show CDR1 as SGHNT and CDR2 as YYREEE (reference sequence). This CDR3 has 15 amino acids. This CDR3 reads CASSPINANTGELFF.

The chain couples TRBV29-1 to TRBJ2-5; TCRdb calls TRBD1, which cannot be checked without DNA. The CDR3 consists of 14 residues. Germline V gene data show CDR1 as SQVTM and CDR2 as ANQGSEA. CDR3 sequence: CSAQVASGEETQYF.

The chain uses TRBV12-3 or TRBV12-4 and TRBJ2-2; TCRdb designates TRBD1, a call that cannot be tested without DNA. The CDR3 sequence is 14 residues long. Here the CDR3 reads CASSFSSGTGELFF.

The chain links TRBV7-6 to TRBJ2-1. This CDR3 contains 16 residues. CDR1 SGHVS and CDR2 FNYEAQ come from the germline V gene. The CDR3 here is CASSLLISDKDLKQFF.

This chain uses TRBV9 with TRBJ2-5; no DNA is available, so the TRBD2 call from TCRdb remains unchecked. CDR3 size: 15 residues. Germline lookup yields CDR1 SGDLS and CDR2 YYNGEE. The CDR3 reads CASSVAGGPLETQYF.

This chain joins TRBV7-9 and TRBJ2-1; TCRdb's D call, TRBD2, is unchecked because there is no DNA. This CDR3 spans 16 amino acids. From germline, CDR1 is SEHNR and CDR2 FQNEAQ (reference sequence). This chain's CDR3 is CASSFPGLSGRNEQFF.